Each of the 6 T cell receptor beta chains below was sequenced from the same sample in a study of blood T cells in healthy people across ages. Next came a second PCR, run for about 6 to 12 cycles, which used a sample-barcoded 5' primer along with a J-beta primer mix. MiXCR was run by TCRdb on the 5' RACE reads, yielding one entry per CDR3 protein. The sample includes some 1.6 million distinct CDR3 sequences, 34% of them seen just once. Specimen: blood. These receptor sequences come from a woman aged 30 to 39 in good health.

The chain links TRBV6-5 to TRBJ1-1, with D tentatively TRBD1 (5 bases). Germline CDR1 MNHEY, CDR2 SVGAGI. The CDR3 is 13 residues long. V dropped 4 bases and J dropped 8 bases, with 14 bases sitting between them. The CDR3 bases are TGTGCCAGCAGTTCACGCCCAGGGACGGAAGCTTTCTTT. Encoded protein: CASSSRPGTEAFF.

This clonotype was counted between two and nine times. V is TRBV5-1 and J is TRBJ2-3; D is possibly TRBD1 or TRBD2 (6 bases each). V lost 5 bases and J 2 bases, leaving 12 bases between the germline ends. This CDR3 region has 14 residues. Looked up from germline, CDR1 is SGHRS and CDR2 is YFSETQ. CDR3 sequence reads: CASRPGGPTDTQYF. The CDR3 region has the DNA TGCGCCAGCAGACCCGGGGGCCCCACAGATACGCAGTATTTT.

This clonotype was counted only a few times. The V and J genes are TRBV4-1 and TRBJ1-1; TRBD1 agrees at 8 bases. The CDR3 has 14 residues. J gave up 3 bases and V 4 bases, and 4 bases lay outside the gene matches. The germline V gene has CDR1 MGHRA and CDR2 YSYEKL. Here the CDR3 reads CASSRQTGDTEAFF. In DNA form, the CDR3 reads TGCGCCAGCAGCCGCCAGACAGGGGACACTGAAGCTTTCTTT.

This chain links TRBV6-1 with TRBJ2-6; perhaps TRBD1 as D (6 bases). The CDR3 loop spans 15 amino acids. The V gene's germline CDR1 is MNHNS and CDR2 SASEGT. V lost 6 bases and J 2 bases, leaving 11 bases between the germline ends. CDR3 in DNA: TGTGCCAGCAGAGCGGACAGTACTGGGGCCAACGTCCTGACTTTC. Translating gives CASRADSTGANVLTF.

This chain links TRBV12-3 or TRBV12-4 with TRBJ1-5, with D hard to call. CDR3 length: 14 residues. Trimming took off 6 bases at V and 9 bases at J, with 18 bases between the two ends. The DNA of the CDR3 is TGTGCCAGCAGCCTCCCCCCCATCGGACTGCCCCAGCATTTT. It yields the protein CASSLPPIGLPQHF.

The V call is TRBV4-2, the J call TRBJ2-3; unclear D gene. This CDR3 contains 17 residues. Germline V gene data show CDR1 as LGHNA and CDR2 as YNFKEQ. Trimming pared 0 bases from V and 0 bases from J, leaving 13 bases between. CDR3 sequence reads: CASSQDRLAASTDTQYF. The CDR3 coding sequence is TGTGCCAGCAGCCAAGATCGTCTGGCGGCTAGCACAGATACGCAGTATTTT.